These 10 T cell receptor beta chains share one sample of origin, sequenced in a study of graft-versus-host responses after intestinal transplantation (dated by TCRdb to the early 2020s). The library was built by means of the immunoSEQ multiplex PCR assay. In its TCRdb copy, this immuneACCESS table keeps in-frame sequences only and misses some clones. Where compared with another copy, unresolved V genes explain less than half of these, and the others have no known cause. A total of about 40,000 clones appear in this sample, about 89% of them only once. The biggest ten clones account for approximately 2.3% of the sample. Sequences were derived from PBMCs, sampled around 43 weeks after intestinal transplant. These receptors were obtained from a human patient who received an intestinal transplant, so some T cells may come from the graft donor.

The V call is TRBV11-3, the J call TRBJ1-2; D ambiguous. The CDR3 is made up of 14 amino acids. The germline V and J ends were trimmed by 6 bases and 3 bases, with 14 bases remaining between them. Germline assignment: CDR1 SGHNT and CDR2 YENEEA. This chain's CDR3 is CASRKWDLDYGYTF. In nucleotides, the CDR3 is TGTGCCAGCAGGAAGTGGGATCTCGACTATGGCTACACCTTC.

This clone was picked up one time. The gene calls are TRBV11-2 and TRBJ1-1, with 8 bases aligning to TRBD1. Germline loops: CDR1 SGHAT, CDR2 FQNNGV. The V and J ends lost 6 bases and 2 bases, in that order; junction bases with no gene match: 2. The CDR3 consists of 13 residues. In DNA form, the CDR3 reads TGTGCCAGCAGTGGACAGGGAAACACTGAAGCTTTCTTT. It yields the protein CASSGQGNTEAFF.

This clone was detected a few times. DNA for the CDR3: TGTGCCAGCAGGGACGGAGTGAACACTGAAGCTTTCTTT. Its translation is CASRDGVNTEAFF. V usage is TRBV14 and J usage is TRBJ1-1; D is ambiguous. The V end was cut by 6 bases, the J end by 0 bases, with 8 bases between. The CDR3 extends over 13 amino acids. CDR1 is SGHDN, CDR2 FVKESK, per germline.

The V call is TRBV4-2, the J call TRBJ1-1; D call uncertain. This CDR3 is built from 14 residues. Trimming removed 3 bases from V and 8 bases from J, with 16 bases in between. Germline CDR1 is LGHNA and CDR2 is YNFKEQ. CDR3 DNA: TGTGCCAGCAGCCACTTGGGTTCAGGTTCCGAAGCTTTCTTT. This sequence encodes CASSHLGSGSEAFF.

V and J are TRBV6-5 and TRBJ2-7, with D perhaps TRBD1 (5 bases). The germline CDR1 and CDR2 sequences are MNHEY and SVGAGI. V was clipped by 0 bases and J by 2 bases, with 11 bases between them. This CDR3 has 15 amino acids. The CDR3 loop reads CASSYSPQAPYEQYF. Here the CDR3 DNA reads TGTGCCAGCAGTTACTCGCCACAGGCCCCCTACGAGCAGTACTTC.

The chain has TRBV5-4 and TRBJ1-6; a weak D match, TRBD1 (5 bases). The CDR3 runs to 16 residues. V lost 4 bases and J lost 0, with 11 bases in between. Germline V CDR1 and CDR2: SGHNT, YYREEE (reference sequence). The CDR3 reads CASSVGEGSYNSPLHF. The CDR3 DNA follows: TGTGCCAGCAGCGTGGGGGAAGGCTCCTATAATTCACCCCTCCACTTT.

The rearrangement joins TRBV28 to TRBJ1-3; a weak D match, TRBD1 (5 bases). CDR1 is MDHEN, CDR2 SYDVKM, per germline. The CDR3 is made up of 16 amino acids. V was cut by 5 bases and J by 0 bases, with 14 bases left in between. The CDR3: CASSVTTGLSGNTIYF. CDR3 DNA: TGTGCCAGCAGTGTCACCACAGGTCTCTCTGGAAACACCATATATTTT.

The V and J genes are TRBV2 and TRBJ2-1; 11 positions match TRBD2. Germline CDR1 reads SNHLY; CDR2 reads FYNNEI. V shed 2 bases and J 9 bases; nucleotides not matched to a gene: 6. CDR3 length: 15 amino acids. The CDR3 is CASSELAGGLGEQFF. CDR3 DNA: TGTGCCAGCAGTGAACTAGCGGGGGGTCTCGGTGAGCAGTTCTTC.

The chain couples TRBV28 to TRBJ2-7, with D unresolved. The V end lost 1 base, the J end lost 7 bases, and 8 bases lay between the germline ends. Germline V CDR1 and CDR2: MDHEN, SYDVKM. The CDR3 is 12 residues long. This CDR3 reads CASSLFVREQYF. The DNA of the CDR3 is TGTGCCAGCAGTTTATTCGTGCGTGAGCAGTACTTC.

The CDR3 loop is CASSLAPTSGGNYEQYF. DNA of the CDR3: TGTGCCAGCAGCTTAGCCCCGACTAGCGGGGGAAACTACGAGCAGTACTTC. The chain is built from TRBV7-2 and TRBJ2-7; the match to TRBD2 covers 12 bases. From germline, CDR1 is SGHTA and CDR2 FQGNSA. J was trimmed by 3 bases and V by 0 bases; bases with no gene match: 6. The CDR3 consists of 17 residues.